This T cell receptor (beta chain) was captured in a study of cytomegalovirus exposure and HLA in healthy donors. Study results and limitations: An analysis that came later showed most CMV-associated TCR beta chains appearing HLA-restricted.

The PCR ran on 60 Vbeta and 13 Jbeta primers. Libraries were prepared by immunoSEQ multiplex PCR; TCRdb keeps only in-frame clonotypes and omits some of them. The table records about 130,000 clones, roughly 82% of them present only once. The germline V and J ends were trimmed by 1 base and 4 bases, with 10 bases remaining between them. This CDR3 is built from 14 residues. Looked up from germline, CDR1 is MGHRA and CDR2 is YSYEKL. Notes on this clone: Its matching antigen is unknown.

The sequenced sample was PBMCs. This chain joins TRBV4-1 and TRBJ1-2; TRBD1 is a possible D gene (5 bases). The sequence came from a man between 50 and 59 years old in good health and CMV-seronegative. The CDR3 sequence is CASSQGTTGYGYTF. Written as DNA, the CDR3 is TGCGCCAGCAGCCAAGGGACAACCGGCTATGGCTACACCTTC.